These 10 T cell receptor beta chains originate from one sample sequenced in a study of T cell changes during pregnancy in multiple sclerosis (dated by TCRdb to about 2019). The method behind the library was the immunoSEQ multiplex PCR assay. In TCRdb, the immuneACCESS table is reduced to in-frame sequences with V and J assigned. These tables do not hold every clone; where another copy was compared, an unresolved V gene accounts for under half, and the others remain unexplained. The sample table holds 40,000 to 50,000 clones, of which 80% to 95% were seen once. About 9% of the sample goes to the ten largest clones. Sequencing used CD8+ T cells from peripheral blood mononuclear cells, obtained in the first trimester of pregnancy. Source of these receptors: a female donor with multiple sclerosis, enrolled in a pregnancy study.

The V gene is TRBV5-4, the J gene TRBJ1-1, with D tentatively TRBD1 (6 bases). The germline V gene encodes CDR1 SGHNT and CDR2 YYREEE (reference sequence). The ends were cut back, 2 bases at V and 8 bases at J, with 13 bases in the middle. The CDR3 is made up of 13 amino acids. Here the CDR3 DNA reads TGTGCCAGCAGCTTAGGACAGACAATGGAAGCTTTCTTT. Residues: CASSLGQTMEAFF. Full variable domain (remainder filled in from reference TRBV5-4 and TRBJ1-1): ETGVTQSPTHLIKTRGQQVTLRCSSQSGHNTVSWYQQALGQGPQFIFQYYREEENGRGNFPPRFSGLQFPNYSSELNVNALELDDSALYLCASSLGQTMEAFFGQGTRLTVV.

J is TRBJ1-6 and V is TRBV10-2; TRBD1 aligns across 8 bases. There are 12 residues in the CDR3. The ends lost 6 bases at V and 10 bases at J; junction bases unmatched: 2. Germline V CDR1 and CDR2: WSHSY, SAAADI. The CDR3 sequence: CASRDRGSPLHF. The DNA for the CDR3 is TGCGCCAGCAGAGACAGGGGCTCACCCCTCCACTTT.

The V and J genes are TRBV9 and TRBJ1-2, with D perhaps matching TRBD1 (5 bases). This CDR3 is 15 amino acids long. V dropped 3 bases and J dropped 6 bases, with 18 bases sitting between them. Per the germline V gene, CDR1 is SGDLS and CDR2 is YYNGEE. CDR3 nucleotide sequence: TGTGCCAGCAGCGCCATGGAGGGGATGTTGGATGGCTACACCTTC. Translating gives CASSAMEGMLDGYTF.

This clone was observed once. V gene TRBV30 combines with J gene TRBJ2-3; 7 bases align to TRBD1. CDR3 length equals 13 residues. After removal of 0 bases from V and 3 bases from J, the junction contained 0 bases not matched to a gene. Germline assignment: CDR1 GTSNPN and CDR2 SVGIG (reference sequence). CDR3 sequence (DNA): TGTGCCTGGAGTGTACAGGGGACAGATACGCAGTATTTT. Amino acid sequence: CAWSVQGTDTQYF.

This clone was observed once. J is TRBJ1-6 and V is TRBV30, with D unresolved. Trimming took off 7 bases at V and 7 bases at J, with 8 bases between the two ends. The CDR3 consists of 11 residues. In germline, CDR1 is GTSNPN, CDR2 SVGIG (reference sequence). The CDR3 protein is CALQWNSPLHF. CDR3 DNA sequence: TGTGCCTTACAGTGGAATTCACCCCTCCACTTT.

The chain employs TRBV19 and TRBJ2-1, with a weak D call TRBD1 (5 bases). With 4 bases removed from V and 5 bases from J, the gap between germline ends came to 12 bases. This CDR3 comprises 14 residues. Germline CDR1 is LNHDA and CDR2 is SQIVND (reference sequence). CDR3 sequence: CASSTSGLDNEQFF. CDR3 DNA sequence: TGTGCCAGTAGTACGTCAGGGCTAGACAATGAGCAGTTCTTC.

The chain uses TRBV2 and TRBJ2-7; TRBD2 might be the D (6 bases). Germline V lookup: CDR1 SNHLY, CDR2 FYNNEI. The CDR3 spans 16 residues. V lost 0 bases, J lost 0 bases, and 12 bases lay in between. CDR3 sequence reads: CASSEALERVSYEQYF. The CDR3 DNA follows: TGTGCCAGCAGTGAAGCGCTCGAGCGGGTCTCCTACGAGCAGTACTTC.

The chain links TRBV19 to TRBJ1-5, with 8 nucleotides matching TRBD1. This CDR3 has 16 amino acids. Losses at the gene ends were 10 bases for V and 3 bases for J; bases not matched to a gene: 14. The V gene's germline CDR1 is LNHDA and CDR2 SQIVND (reference sequence). This chain's CDR3 is CATQSPGQVYNQPQHF. The CDR3 nucleotides are TGTGCCACCCAATCTCCGGGACAGGTATACAATCAGCCCCAGCATTTT.

The chain employs TRBV7-2 and TRBJ1-5; D unclear. Trimming took 7 bases from V and 3 from J, leaving 10 bases between them. The CDR3 is 13 amino acids. CDR1 SGHTA and CDR2 FQGNSA come from the germline V gene. The CDR3 DNA is TGTGCCAGCACTACTAGGGACAATCAGCCCCAGCATTTT. This gives the protein CASTTRDNQPQHF.

The CDR3 coding sequence is TGTGCCAGCAAACGGGTTAATGAAAAACTGTTTTTT. Amino acid sequence: CASKRVNEKLFF. V gene TRBV7-9 combines with J gene TRBJ1-4; D unclear. V was pared by 7 bases and J by 4 bases, with 7 bases between. The CDR3 length is 12 residues. The germline V gene encodes CDR1 SEHNR and CDR2 FQNEAQ (reference sequence).